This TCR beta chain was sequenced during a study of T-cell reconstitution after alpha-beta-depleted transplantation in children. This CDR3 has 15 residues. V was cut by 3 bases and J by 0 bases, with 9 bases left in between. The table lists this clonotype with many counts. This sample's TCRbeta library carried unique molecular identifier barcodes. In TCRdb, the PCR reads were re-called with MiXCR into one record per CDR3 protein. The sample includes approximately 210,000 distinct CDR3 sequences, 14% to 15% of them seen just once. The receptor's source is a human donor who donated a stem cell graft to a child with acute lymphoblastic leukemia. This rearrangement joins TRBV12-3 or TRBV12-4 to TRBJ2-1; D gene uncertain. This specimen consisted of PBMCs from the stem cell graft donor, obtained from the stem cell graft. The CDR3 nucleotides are TGTGCCAGCAGTTTTGGTGCGAGCTCCTACAATGAGCAGTTCTTC. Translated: CASSFGASSYNEQFF.